Listed below are T cell receptor beta chains from one sample, sequenced in a study of T cells in Graves' hyperthyroidism and ophthalmopathy. Each CDR3 protein gets one entry after TCRdb re-called the multiplex PCR reads with MiXCR. The sample holds about 520,000 distinct CDR3 sequences; roughly a quarter are singletons and the top ten take about 11%. Input material: blood. All receptors derive from a woman aged 25 to 45 with Graves' ophthalmopathy. CDR3s include the opening cysteine and the closing phenylalanine or tryptophan. Each record gives: clone size, D gene, V gene, J gene, CDR3 protein, CDR3 DNA. D genes are given only for firm matches. The size of a clone is reported for some rows only, either as once, few or many, or as a class for expanded clones.

NA	NA	TRBV12-3/TRBV12-4	TRBJ1-5	CASSLWGFNQPQHF	TGTGCCAGCAGTTTATGGGGGTTCAATCAGCCCCAGCATTTT
many	NA	TRBV6-1	TRBJ1-2	CASSERGRIAGYTF	TGTGCCAGCAGTGAAAGAGGACGGATAGCGGGCTACACCTTC
many	NA	TRBV6-2/TRBV6-3	TRBJ2-5	CASTTRMGGETQYF	TGTGCCAGCACCACCCGGATGGGGGGAGAGACCCAGTACTTC
many	NA	TRBV7-2	TRBJ2-2	CASSPLNRNTGELFF	TGTGCCAGCAGCCCACTAAACAGGAACACCGGGGAGCTGTTTTTT
many	NA	TRBV12-3/TRBV12-4	TRBJ2-2	CASSLYRDGSGELFF	TGTGCCAGCAGTTTGTACAGGGATGGCTCCGGGGAGCTGTTTTTT
many	NA	TRBV24-1	TRBJ2-7	CATSASGVYEQYF	TGTGCCACCAGTGCCTCCGGAGTCTACGAGCAGTACTTC
NA	NA	TRBV7-6	TRBJ2-7	CASSPGSNEQHF	TGTGCCAGCAGCCCCGGGAGCAACGAGCAGCACTTC
NA	NA	TRBV11-1	TRBJ1-6	CASSSTVNSPLHF	TGTGCCAGCAGCTCGACGGTGAATTCACCCCTCCACTTT
NA	NA	TRBV2	TRBJ1-2	CASRQTDDYGYTF	TGTGCCAGCAGGCAGACGGATGACTATGGCTACACCTTC
NA	NA	TRBV19	TRBJ1-1	CASSRGGSMSTEAFF	TGTGCCAGTAGTAGAGGGGGGAGTATGTCCACTGAAGCTTTCTTT
many	NA	TRBV28	TRBJ2-6	CASSLALGSGANVLTF	TGTGCCAGCAGTTTAGCCCTCGGTTCTGGGGCCAACGTCCTGACTTTC
many	NA	TRBV6-1	TRBJ1-1	CASSEGNPGRFVTEAFF	TGTGCCAGCAGTGAAGGCAACCCAGGGAGATTCGTCACTGAAGCTTTCTTT
many	TRBD1	TRBV7-8	TRBJ1-1	CASSFGGTGVGSFF	TGTGCCAGCAGCTTTGGAGGGACAGGGGTTGGGTCTTTCTTT
many	NA	TRBV15	TRBJ1-5	CATSRVAGGDQPQHF	TGTGCCACCAGCAGAGTGGCGGGCGGGGATCAGCCCCAGCATTTT
many	NA	TRBV29-1	TRBJ1-1	CSDAGVWNTEAFF	TGCAGCGACGCAGGGGTTTGGAACACTGAAGCTTTCTTT
NA	NA	TRBV12-3/TRBV12-4	TRBJ1-1	CASGVAGAVNTEAFF	TGTGCCAGCGGGGTTGCGGGGGCCGTGAACACTGAAGCTTTCTTT
NA	TRBD1	TRBV11-2	TRBJ1-1	CASSFPGGRGMNTEAFF	TGTGCCAGCAGCTTCCCAGGGGGAAGAGGAATGAACACTGAAGCTTTCTTT
NA	TRBD2	TRBV11-1	TRBJ2-2	CASTLAGGATGELFF	TGTGCCAGCACCTTAGCCGGGGGGGCCACCGGGGAGCTGTTTTTT
NA	NA	TRBV12-3/TRBV12-4	TRBJ2-2	CASSWDGTGELFF	TGTGCCAGCAGTTGGGACGGCACCGGGGAGCTGTTTTTT
NA	TRBD2	TRBV4-2	TRBJ2-5	CASSQDPPGGQETQYF	TGTGCCAGCAGCCAAGATCCCCCCGGGGGGCAAGAGACCCAGTACTTC
few	TRBD1	TRBV7-9	TRBJ1-3	CASSYPEDRFSGNTIYF	TGTGCCAGCAGCTACCCCGAGGACAGGTTCTCTGGAAACACCATATATTTT
many	NA	TRBV28	TRBJ1-1	CASSLEWAEAFF	TGTGCCAGCAGTTTAGAATGGGCTGAAGCTTTCTTT